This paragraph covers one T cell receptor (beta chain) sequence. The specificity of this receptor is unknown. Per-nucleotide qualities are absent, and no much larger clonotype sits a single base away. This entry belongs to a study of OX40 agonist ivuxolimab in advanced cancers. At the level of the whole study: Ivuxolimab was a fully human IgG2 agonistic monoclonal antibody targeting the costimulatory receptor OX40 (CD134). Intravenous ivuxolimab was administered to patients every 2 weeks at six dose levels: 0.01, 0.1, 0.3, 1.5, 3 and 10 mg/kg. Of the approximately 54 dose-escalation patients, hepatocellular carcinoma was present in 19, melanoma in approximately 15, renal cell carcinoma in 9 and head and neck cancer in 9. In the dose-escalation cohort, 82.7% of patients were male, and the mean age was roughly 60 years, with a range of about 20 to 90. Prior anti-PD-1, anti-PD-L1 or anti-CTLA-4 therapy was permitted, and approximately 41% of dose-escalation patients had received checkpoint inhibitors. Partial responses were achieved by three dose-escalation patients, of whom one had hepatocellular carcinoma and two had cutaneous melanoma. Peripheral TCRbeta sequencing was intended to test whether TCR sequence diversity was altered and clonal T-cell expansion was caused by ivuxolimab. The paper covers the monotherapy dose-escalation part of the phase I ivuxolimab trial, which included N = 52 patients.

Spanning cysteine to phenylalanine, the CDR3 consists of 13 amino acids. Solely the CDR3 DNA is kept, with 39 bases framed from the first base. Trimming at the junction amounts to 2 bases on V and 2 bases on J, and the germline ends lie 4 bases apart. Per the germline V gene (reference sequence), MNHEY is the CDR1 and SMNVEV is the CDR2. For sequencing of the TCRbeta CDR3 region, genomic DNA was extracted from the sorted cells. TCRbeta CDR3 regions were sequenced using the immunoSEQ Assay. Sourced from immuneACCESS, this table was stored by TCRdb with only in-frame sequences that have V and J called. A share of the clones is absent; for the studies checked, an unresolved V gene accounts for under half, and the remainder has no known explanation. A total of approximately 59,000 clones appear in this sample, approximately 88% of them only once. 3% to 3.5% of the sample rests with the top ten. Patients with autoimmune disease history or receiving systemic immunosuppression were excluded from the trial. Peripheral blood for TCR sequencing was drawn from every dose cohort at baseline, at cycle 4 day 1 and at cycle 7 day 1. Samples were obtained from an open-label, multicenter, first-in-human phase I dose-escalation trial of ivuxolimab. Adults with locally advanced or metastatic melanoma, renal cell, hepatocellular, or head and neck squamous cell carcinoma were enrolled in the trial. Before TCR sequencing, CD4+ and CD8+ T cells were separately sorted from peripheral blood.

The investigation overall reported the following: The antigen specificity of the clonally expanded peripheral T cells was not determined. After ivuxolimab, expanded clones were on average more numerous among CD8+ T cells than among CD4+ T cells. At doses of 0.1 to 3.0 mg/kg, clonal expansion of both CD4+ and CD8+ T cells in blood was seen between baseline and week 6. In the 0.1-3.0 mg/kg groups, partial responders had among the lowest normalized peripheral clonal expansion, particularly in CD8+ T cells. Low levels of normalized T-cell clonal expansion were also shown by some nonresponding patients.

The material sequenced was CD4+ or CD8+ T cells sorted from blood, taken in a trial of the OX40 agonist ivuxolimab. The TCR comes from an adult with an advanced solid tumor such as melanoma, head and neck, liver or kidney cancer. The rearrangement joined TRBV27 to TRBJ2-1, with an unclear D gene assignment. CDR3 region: CASSLRPYNEQFF. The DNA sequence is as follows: TGTGCCAGCAGTTTACGCCCCTACAATGAGCAGTTCTTC.